This is a list of T cell receptor beta chains from one sample in a study of breast tumors, draining lymph nodes, adjacent tissues. TCRdb re-called the multiplex PCR reads through MiXCR, storing one row per CDR3 protein. In the table there are approximately 130,000 distinct CDR3 sequences, 21% of which are singletons. Material for sequencing was axillary lymph node tissue. The receptors were sampled from a female donor with breast cancer. Some clones in this sample may be carry-over from other donors' samples. CDR3s leave out the opening cysteine and the closing phenylalanine or tryptophan. Clone size, where shown, is once, few, many, or a class for clones that have expanded.

>TRBJ1-3|-|TRBV18
ASSPYSGNTIY
>TRBJ2-5|many|TRBV12-3/TRBV12-4
ASRAERLAGHQETQY
>TRBJ2-7|many|TRBV5-1
ASSSLGADYEQY
>TRBJ2-2|many|TRBV24-1
ATSDFTGTGGYGELF
>TRBJ2-3|many|TRBV20-1
SARDPAGFTYTQY
>TRBJ1-1|-|TRBV20-1
SLRGGRGTEAF
>TRBJ2-7|many|TRBV3-1
ASSQVTYEQY
>TRBJ2-2|few|TRBV6-1
ASSEMEFLTGELF
>TRBJ2-7|many|TRBV20-1
SARGLASYEQY
>TRBJ2-1|many|TRBV18
ASSPTGGYNEQF
>TRBJ1-5|many|TRBV6-6
ASSYVGGNQPQH
>TRBJ1-2|many|TRBV10-3
AISEHGNYGYT
>TRBJ2-5|many|TRBV30
AWSGGSSRETQY
>TRBJ2-7|many|TRBV6-1
ASSEWTTYEQY
>TRBJ2-3|many|TRBV9
ASSPGGISTDTQY
>TRBJ1-5|few|TRBV28
ASSLIGGQPQH
>TRBJ2-7|-|TRBV28
AIGASYEQY
>TRBJ2-1|many|TRBV7-9
ASSLAGGTEQF
>TRBJ2-7|many|TRBV5-8
ASSSGTSQYEQY
>TRBJ1-2|many|TRBV5-1
ASKRSGGLSYGYT
>TRBJ1-6|many|TRBV27
ASSSMSYNSPLH
>TRBJ2-1|-|TRBV3-1
ASSQDRVEQF
>TRBJ1-5|many|TRBV10-3
AISELVGSPGQPQH
>TRBJ1-2|-|TRBV6-1
ASKKDRAASGYGYT
>TRBJ1-5|many|TRBV30
AWSTGLQNQPQH
>TRBJ1-3|many|TRBV10-3
AISGTGAGNTIY
>TRBJ2-7|many|TRBV4-1
ASSQGMTGGYEQY
>TRBJ1-4|-|TRBV6-5
AGSPWGARDEKLF
>TRBJ1-2|many|TRBV18
ASSPRERQYGYT
>TRBJ2-1|-|TRBV15
ATSRGGVSILPYIEQL
>TRBJ1-1|-|TRBV29-1
SVEEGQEEIPSEAF
>TRBJ1-6|many|TRBV30
AWSLTESSYNSPLH
>TRBJ2-1|-|TRBV30
AWATVPNEQF
>TRBJ2-4|once|TRBV4-1
ASSQVDRVGAVAKNIQY
>TRBJ2-7|many|TRBV20-1
SAREGLAGSCEQY
>TRBJ1-4|-|TRBV6-1
ASRREGRANEKLF
>TRBJ1-5|-|TRBV10-3
AISATAYSNQPQH
>TRBJ2-3|many|TRBV10-3
AISAGTDTQY
>TRBJ2-1|many|TRBV11-2
ASSLETGDEQF
>TRBJ2-2|-|TRBV27
ASKSGANTGELF
>TRBJ1-4|many|TRBV7-3
ASSIYSVPPYEKLF
>TRBJ2-7|-|TRBV28
ASSQLAERRGEQY
>TRBJ1-1|-|TRBV12-3/TRBV12-4
ASRVTGGNTEAF
>TRBJ1-2|many|TRBV2
ASSVRTGGYT
>TRBJ2-5|-|TRBV3-1
ASSHGSQETQY
>TRBJ2-7|many|TRBV5-1
ASSTTGLLYEQY
>TRBJ2-3|many|TRBV7-9
AIGAVGAADTQY
>TRBJ2-6|few|TRBV3-1
ASSHPGLSGANVLT
>TRBJ1-2|many|TRBV2
ASKGTGDNYGYT
>TRBJ2-1|few|TRBV19
ASSIYWSLPGTEKFSYNEQF
>TRBJ2-3|many|TRBV7-6
ASSQEASGSADTQY
>TRBJ2-7|many|TRBV2
ASSAPDRFLFEQY
>TRBJ2-7|many|TRBV7-6
ASSLLTSRSYEQY
>TRBJ2-5|few|TRBV12-1
ASSFGGEIEQETQY
>TRBJ2-1|many|TRBV25-1
ASQSPGAGGPSNEQF
>TRBJ2-1|-|TRBV20-1
SARGTSGRLYTEQF
>TRBJ2-2|many|TRBV12-3/TRBV12-4
ASGWPGTGELF
>TRBJ2-2|-|TRBV10-1
ASSESGELAVTGELF
>TRBJ2-7|-|TRBV6-1
ASSRTSGSYGRY